The next 20 T cell receptor beta chains were all read from a single sample in a study of cytomegalovirus exposure and HLA in healthy donors. Researchers ran the PCR with 60 Vbeta and 13 Jbeta primers. Libraries were prepared by immunoSEQ multiplex PCR; TCRdb keeps only in-frame clonotypes and omits some of them. The sample totals over 100,000 clones. Input material: PBMCs. All receptors derive from a man aged 40-49 years in good health and CMV-seropositive.

V is TRBV25-1 and J is TRBJ1-5; 8 bases align to TRBD1. The CDR3 has 18 residues. Germline lookup yields CDR1 MGHDK and CDR2 SYGVNS. Losses at the gene ends were 3 bases for V and 2 bases for J; bases not matched to a gene: 12. In DNA, the CDR3 is TGTGCCAGCAGTGACGGGACAGGCAAGATATTATGCAATCAGCCCCAGCATTTT. It specifies CASSDGTGKILCNQPQHF.

The J gene is TRBJ2-7, the V gene TRBV19; TRBD1 is a possible D gene (5 bases). This CDR3 is 16 amino acids long. Trimming shortened V by 2 bases and J by 1 base, and 15 bases separated the two germline ends. The V gene's germline CDR1 is LNHDA and CDR2 SQIVND (reference sequence). CDR3: CASSINLGKGSYEQYF. As DNA, the CDR3 is TGTGCCAGTAGTATAAATCTGGGAAAGGGGTCCTACGAGCAGTACTTC.

V usage is TRBV18 and J usage is TRBJ2-3, with D hard to call. Trimming took off 3 bases at V and 4 bases at J, with 11 bases between the two ends. This CDR3 is built from 14 residues. Germline lookup yields CDR1 KGHSH and CDR2 LQKENI. CDR3 DNA: TGTGCCAGCTCACCCCCCAGCGCAGCAGATACGCAGTATTTT. Its protein is CASSPPSAADTQYF.

The V gene is TRBV5-1, the J gene TRBJ2-7, with 13 bases lining up with TRBD2. The V segment lost 4 bases and the J segment 4 bases; nucleotides outside the gene matches: 5. Per germline, CDR1 SGHRS and CDR2 YFSETQ. The CDR3 covers 15 residues. The CDR3 DNA is TGCGCCAGCAGCCACGGGACTAGCGGGAATTACGAGCAGTACTTC. As protein: CASSHGTSGNYEQYF.

Comments on this clone: Other nucleotide sequences from this sample produce the same CDR3. V and J are TRBV9 and TRBJ1-1; 7 positions match TRBD1. CDR1 is SGDLS, CDR2 YYNGEE, per germline. The ends lost 0 bases at V and 5 bases at J; junction bases unmatched: 4. The CDR3 length is 14 residues. CDR3 amino acids: CASSVAYRGTEAFF. The CDR3 nucleotides read TGTGCCAGCAGCGTAGCCTACAGGGGAACTGAAGCTTTCTTT.

V is TRBV5-1 and J is TRBJ2-5; 9 bases agree with TRBD1. CDR1 and CDR2 from the germline V gene are SGHRS and YFSETQ. The CDR3 extends over 16 amino acids. V trimming: 4 bases; J trimming: 1 base; junction bases outside the gene matches: 8. The CDR3 is CASSIGQGPFQETQYF. The CDR3, as DNA: TGCGCCAGCAGCATTGGACAGGGGCCCTTCCAAGAGACCCAGTACTTC.

The chain combines TRBV4-1 with TRBJ2-5; 8 bases align to TRBD1. J was trimmed by 5 bases and V by 1 base; bases with no gene match: 3. The CDR3 is made up of 14 amino acids. Germline V gene lookup returns CDR1 MGHRA and CDR2 YSYEKL. This CDR3 reads CASSQANRGETQYF. CDR3 nucleotides: TGCGCCAGCAGCCAAGCGAACAGGGGGGAGACCCAGTACTTC.

The rearrangement joins TRBV18 to TRBJ1-2; 12 nucleotides line up with TRBD1. Germline V gene data show CDR1 as KGHSH and CDR2 as LQKENI. J was trimmed by 4 bases and V by 3 bases; bases with no gene match: 9. This CDR3 region has 17 residues. The CDR3: CASSPPGQGAGSYGYTF. The DNA of the CDR3 is TGTGCCAGCTCACCGCCGGGACAGGGGGCAGGAAGCTATGGCTACACCTTC.

The V and J genes are TRBV7-9 and TRBJ2-7; TRBD1 might be the D (6 bases). The CDR3 has 14 residues. V was clipped by 4 bases and J by 7 bases, with 17 bases between them. Germline loops: CDR1 SEHNR, CDR2 FQNEAQ (reference sequence). The CDR3 spells CASSYGQSWLEQYF. The DNA of the CDR3 is TGTGCCAGCAGCTACGGACAGTCCTGGCTTGAGCAGTACTTC.

The V and J genes are TRBV5-1 and TRBJ2-5; TRBD2 matches 10 bases. Germline lookup yields CDR1 SGHRS and CDR2 YFSETQ. The CDR3 is made up of 16 amino acids. The J segment lost 4 bases and the V segment lost 0 bases, leaving 6 bases of the junction unmatched. Written as DNA, the CDR3 is TGCGCCAGCAGCTTGGGGAATAGCGGGAGGCGAGAGACCCAGTACTTC. Protein product: CASSLGNSGRRETQYF. Using reference TRBV5-1 and TRBJ2-5 for the parts outside the CDR3, the full variable domain is KAGVTQTPRYLIKTRGQQVTLSCSPISGHRSVSWYQQTPGQGLQFLFEYFSETQRNKGNFPGRFSGRQFSNSRSEMNVSTLELGDSALYLCASSLGNSGRRETQYFGPGTRLLVL.

The CDR3 region has the DNA TGTGCCAGCAGCCCGGGACAAATCTATGGCTACACCTTC. Translating gives CASSPGQIYGYTF. The chain is built from TRBV27 and TRBJ1-2, with D perhaps TRBD1 (6 bases). Germline V lookup: CDR1 MNHEY, CDR2 SMNVEV (reference sequence). The CDR3 runs to 13 residues. V shed 6 bases and J shed 4 bases, with 12 bases lying between them.

This chain connects TRBV6-5 to TRBJ2-4; 8 positions agree with TRBD2. Unmatched junction bases numbered 3, after V lost 5 bases and J lost 0 bases. Germline values: CDR1 MNHEY, CDR2 SVGAGI. This CDR3 has 15 residues. This CDR3 is CASSPGGVAKNIQYF. For the CDR3, the DNA is TGTGCCAGCAGTCCCGGGGGGGTAGCCAAAAACATTCAGTACTTC.

V is TRBV9 and J is TRBJ2-3, with D unresolved. In germline, CDR1 is SGDLS, CDR2 YYNGEE. V shed 2 bases and J shed 1 base, with 11 bases lying between them. This CDR3 has 15 residues. The CDR3 bases are TGTGCCAGCAGCGTCGAGAGTTTCGGCACAGATACGCAGTATTTT. Its protein product is CASSVESFGTDTQYF.

The chain employs TRBV7-3 and TRBJ2-7; D is perhaps TRBD2 (6 bases). The CDR3 totals 17 residues. Germline loops: CDR1 SGHTA, CDR2 FQGTGA. The V gene lost 2 bases and the J gene lost 6 bases, with 23 bases spanning the gap. The CDR3 is CASSLVGSSSGAAEQYF. The CDR3, as DNA: TGTGCCAGCAGCTTAGTGGGTTCCTCCTCGGGAGCTGCCGAGCAGTACTTC.

The chain links TRBV10-2 to TRBJ1-2; 8 bases agree with TRBD1. Germline CDR1 and CDR2: WSHSY and SAAADI. The CDR3 runs to 13 residues. V shed 7 bases, J shed 4 bases, and the junction held 5 bases outside the gene matches. The CDR3 DNA follows: TGCGCCAGCATGGCCGGGACAGGCTATGGCTACACCTTC. Translated: CASMAGTGYGYTF.

The gene calls are TRBV5-1 and TRBJ1-2, with TRBD1 identical over 7 bases. From germline, CDR1 is SGHRS and CDR2 YFSETQ. The CDR3 runs 15 residues. J lost 4 bases, V lost 4 bases, and 10 bases had no gene match. The CDR3 loop is CASSLSVTGTYGYTF. The DNA of the CDR3 is TGCGCCAGCAGCCTATCAGTGACAGGGACCTATGGCTACACCTTC. The full variable domain, its missing parts supplied by reference TRBV5-1 and TRBJ1-2, is KAGVTQTPRYLIKTRGQQVTLSCSPISGHRSVSWYQQTPGQGLQFLFEYFSETQRNKGNFPGRFSGRQFSNSRSEMNVSTLELGDSALYLCASSLSVTGTYGYTFGSGTRLTVV.

This chain uses TRBV6-6 with TRBJ2-7; TRBD2 matches at 8 bases. Germline V gene lookup returns CDR1 MNHNY and CDR2 SVGAGI (reference sequence). Trimming cost V 7 bases and J 2 bases; bases outside gene matches: 10. The CDR3 length is 15 residues. The CDR3 region has the DNA TGTGCCAGCAACTTTGGGACTAGTACCGCCTACGAGCAGTACTTC. Its translation: CASNFGTSTAYEQYF.

The J gene is TRBJ2-7, the V gene TRBV10-3; 7 positions match TRBD1. The CDR3 contains 14 residues. Germline-derived CDR1 and CDR2 are ENHRY and SYGVKD. With V trimmed by 10 bases and J by 5 bases, 14 bases remained unmatched. In nucleotides, the CDR3 is TGTGCCACAGGGAACAGGGCAGGGGGTCACGAGCAGTACTTC. Translation: CATGNRAGGHEQYF.

This chain connects TRBV5-4 to TRBJ2-1, with no clear D. The CDR3 is made up of 12 amino acids. Germline V gives CDR1 SGHNT, CDR2 YYREEE (reference sequence). V lost 2 bases and J lost 8, with 8 bases in between. The CDR3 reads CASSLISDEQFF. The CDR3 DNA is TGTGCCAGCAGCTTAATTTCTGATGAGCAGTTCTTC.

The J gene is TRBJ1-5, the V gene TRBV19, with D possibly matching TRBD1 (5 bases). Germline V CDR1 and CDR2: LNHDA, SQIVND (reference sequence). Deletions cut 3 bases from V and 4 bases from J, with 13 bases between. The CDR3 runs to 15 residues. Written as DNA, the CDR3 is TGTGCCAGTAGTATGGGGGGGAGGGGAAATCAGCCCCAGCATTTT. As protein: CASSMGGRGNQPQHF.